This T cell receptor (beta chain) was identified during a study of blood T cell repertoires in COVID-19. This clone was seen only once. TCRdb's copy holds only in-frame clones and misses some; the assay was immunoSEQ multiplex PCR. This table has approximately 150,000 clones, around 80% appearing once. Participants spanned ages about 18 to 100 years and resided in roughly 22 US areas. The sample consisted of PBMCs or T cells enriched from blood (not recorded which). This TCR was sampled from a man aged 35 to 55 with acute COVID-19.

The CDR3 bases are TGTGCCAGCGGACTAGCGGGGGGAATGAATGAGCAGTTCTTC. Translating it yields CASGLAGGMNEQFF. The chain links TRBV7-9 to TRBJ2-1, with 14 bases that match TRBD2. The germline gives CDR1 SEHNR, CDR2 FQNEAQ (reference sequence). The CDR3 consists of 14 residues. V dropped 8 bases and J dropped 7; count of bases not matched to a gene: 4.